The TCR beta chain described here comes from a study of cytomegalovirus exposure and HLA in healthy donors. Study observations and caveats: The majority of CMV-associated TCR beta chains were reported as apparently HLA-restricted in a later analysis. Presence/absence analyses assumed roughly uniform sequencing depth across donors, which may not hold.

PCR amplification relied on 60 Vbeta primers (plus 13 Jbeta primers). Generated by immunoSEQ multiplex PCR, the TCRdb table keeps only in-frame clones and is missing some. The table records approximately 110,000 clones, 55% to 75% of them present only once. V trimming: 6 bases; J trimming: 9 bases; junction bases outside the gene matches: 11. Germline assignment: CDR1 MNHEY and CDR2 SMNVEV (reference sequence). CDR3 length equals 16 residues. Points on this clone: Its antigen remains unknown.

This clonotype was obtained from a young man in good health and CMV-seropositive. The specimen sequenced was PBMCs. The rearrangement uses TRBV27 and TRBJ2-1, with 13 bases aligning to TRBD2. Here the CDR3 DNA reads TGTGCCAGCAGACCGGGGACTAGCGGGATACAGAGTGAGCAGTTCTTC. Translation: CASRPGTSGIQSEQFF.